The subject of this entry is one TCR beta chain. The target of this receptor is not known. Mismatch with germline at one junction end may stem from a read error. The CDR3 goes from the cysteine to the phenylalanine over 14 residues. The sequence is cut down to CDR3 DNA, 42 bases in frame from base 1. According to the germline V gene, CDR1 reads SGHAT and CDR2 reads FQNNGV. TCRbeta-specific cDNA was reverse-transcribed from 500 ng total RNA using a constant-region primer and ProtoScript II reverse transcriptase. Three nested multiplex PCR rounds, following a slightly modified ARM-PCR procedure, were used to build the TCRbeta libraries. Multiplex TRBV1-TRBV30 forward primers and a Cbeta reverse primer were used in the first two PCR rounds, each of which was run for roughly 9 cycles. A final 25-cycle PCR with Deep VentR polymerase added sample barcodes and Illumina adapters. Before sequencing, amplicons between 200 and 500 bp were purified from gel using a QIAquick gel extraction kit. TCRbeta amplicons were sequenced on an Illumina HiSeq 2500 with 250-bp paired-end reads. Under the source paper's analysis protocol: To recover full CDR3 sequences, reads were quality-trimmed using Trimmomatic v0.33 and paired reads were then merged using FLASH v1.2.11. V, D and J germline segments were assigned to the rearranged TCRbeta sequences by MiGEC v1.2.1b. VDJtools v1.0.0 computed clonotype statistics and Shannon-Wiener diversity indices. To cut down on sampling bias, every analysis after diversity analysis relied on just the 250 most abundant clonotypes from each sample. TCRdb ran its own pipeline on the public reads, namely fastp trimming at Q25 and MiXCR clone calling, and kept in-frame beta chains. Rows are combined by CDR3 protein, so each entry shows the most common genes and DNA. Here the V and J calls rest on TCRdb's processing, not on the authors' analysis. This sample has roughly 190,000 distinct CDR3 sequences in its table, and around 81% of those were observed once. The ten largest clones capture around a sixth of the sample.

The data were taken from a study of tumor-infiltrating lymphocytes in primary liver carcinoma (dated by TCRdb to about 2017). Describing the broader study: The five patients, three men and two women aged 30 to 69 years, had hepatocellular carcinoma (four) or combined HCC and intrahepatic cholangiocarcinoma (one). The tumors of the five patients were staged as T1-T3 N0M0, with maximum diameters ranging from roughly 4 to 10 cm. Each sample produced roughly 3.65 to 7.5 million productive TCRbeta reads, and read depth showed no significant difference between tissue types. For each liver tumor, the study sampled five regions along with adjacent normal tissue and blood, and applied TCRbeta repertoire sequencing, expression microarrays and whole-exome sequencing. A total of some 35 specimens from 5 patients went through TCRbeta repertoire sequencing, namely 25 tumor regions, 5 adjacent noncancerous liver tissues and 5 peripheral blood samples. To link TCRbeta repertoire diversity with the local molecular phenotype, the roughly 26 tumor region samples were profiled using Agilent mRNA microarrays. Technical replicate repertoires showed high reproducibility, with mean shared-clone rates around 0.91 and correlation coefficients above 0.95.

Total RNA and DNA were co-extracted without cell sorting from roughly 20-30 mg of bulk tissue using the AllPrep DNA/RNA mini kit. Between November 2015 and March 2016, several patients in China with histopathologically diagnosed primary liver carcinoma had their tumors surgically resected. At the time of sampling, the patients were treatment-naive and had chronic HBV infection. Each tumor was sampled at five spatially separated regions: the superior, inferior, left-lateral and right-lateral poles and the tumor centre. According to histology, viable tumor cells made up more than 80% of every tumor sample. Pieces of fresh tumor and adjacent tissue were cut in half, with one half kept in RNAlater at -80 degrees C and the other half sent for histology. The paper as a whole reports these results and caveats: Since the samples were bulk and unsorted, there was no way to compare CD4+ and CD8+ T cell repertoires. Repertoire overlap was found to be higher between tumor regions (mean around 35%) than between tumor-adjacent (around 17%) or tumor-blood (14%) pairs, consistent with antigen-driven expansion. The study included only 4 to 6 patients, and the authors note findings should be validated in a larger study. The top 250 clones made up a significantly larger repertoire fraction in tumors than in blood (p = 0.039). Only the TCR beta chain was sequenced, which likely underestimates true repertoire diversity because unpaired alpha chains were not captured. Just about 8-24% of top clones turned up in all five regions of a tumor, which suggests spatial heterogeneity among tumor-infiltrating T cells.

The sequence derives from a man aged 35 to 55 with primary liver carcinoma and hepatitis B virus infection. Sequencing used tumor tissue from primary liver carcinoma. This sequence uses TRBV11-2 and TRBJ2-5; a stretch of 10 junction bases matches TRBD2. The sequenced DNA: TGTGCCTGCAGCTCAGCTAGCGGGGGTAGGACCCACTACTTC. It codes for CACSSASGGRTHYF.